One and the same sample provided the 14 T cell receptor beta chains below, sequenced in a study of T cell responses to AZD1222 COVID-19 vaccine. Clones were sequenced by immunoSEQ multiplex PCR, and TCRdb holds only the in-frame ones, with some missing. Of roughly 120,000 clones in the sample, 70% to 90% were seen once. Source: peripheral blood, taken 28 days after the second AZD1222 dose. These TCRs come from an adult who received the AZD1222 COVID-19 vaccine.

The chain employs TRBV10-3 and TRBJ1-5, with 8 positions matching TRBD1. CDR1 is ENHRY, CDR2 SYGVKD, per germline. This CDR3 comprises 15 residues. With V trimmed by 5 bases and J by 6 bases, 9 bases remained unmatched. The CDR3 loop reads CAISQGARASQPQHF. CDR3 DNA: TGTGCCATCAGTCAGGGGGCGCGCGCCAGTCAGCCCCAGCATTTT.

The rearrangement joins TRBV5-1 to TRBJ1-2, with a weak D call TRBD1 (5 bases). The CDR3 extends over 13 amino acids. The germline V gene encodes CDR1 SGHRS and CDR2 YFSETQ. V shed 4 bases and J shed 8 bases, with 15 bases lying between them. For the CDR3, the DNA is TGCGCCAGCAGCATCGCTCAGGGTTGGGGCTACACCTTC. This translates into CASSIAQGWGYTF.

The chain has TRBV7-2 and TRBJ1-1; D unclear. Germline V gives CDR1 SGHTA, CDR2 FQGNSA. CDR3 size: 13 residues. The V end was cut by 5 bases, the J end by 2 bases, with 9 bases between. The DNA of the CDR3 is TGTGCCAGCAGCCTATGGGGTAACACTGAAGCTTTCTTT. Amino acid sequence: CASSLWGNTEAFF.

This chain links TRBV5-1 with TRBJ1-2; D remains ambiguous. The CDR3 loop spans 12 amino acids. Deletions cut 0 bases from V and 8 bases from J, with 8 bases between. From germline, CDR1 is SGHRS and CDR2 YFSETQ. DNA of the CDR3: TGCGCCAGCAGCTTGGGGGTTGGGGGCTACACCTTC. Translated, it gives CASSLGVGGYTF. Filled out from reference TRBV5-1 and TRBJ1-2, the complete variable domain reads KAGVTQTPRYLIKTRGQQVTLSCSPISGHRSVSWYQQTPGQGLQFLFEYFSETQRNKGNFPGRFSGRQFSNSRSEMNVSTLELGDSALYLCASSLGVGGYTFGSGTRLTVV.

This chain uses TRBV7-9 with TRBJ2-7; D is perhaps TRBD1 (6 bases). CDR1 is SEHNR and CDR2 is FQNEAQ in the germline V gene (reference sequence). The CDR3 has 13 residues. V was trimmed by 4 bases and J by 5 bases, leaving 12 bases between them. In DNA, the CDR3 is TGTGCCAGCAGCTCCCTAACAGGGAACGAGCAGTACTTC. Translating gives CASSSLTGNEQYF.

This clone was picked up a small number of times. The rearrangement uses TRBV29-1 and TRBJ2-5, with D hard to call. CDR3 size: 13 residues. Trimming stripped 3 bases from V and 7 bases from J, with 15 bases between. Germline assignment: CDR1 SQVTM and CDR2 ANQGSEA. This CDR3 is CSVDGPPEGTQYF. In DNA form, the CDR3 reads TGCAGCGTTGACGGGCCCCCCGAAGGGACCCAGTACTTC.

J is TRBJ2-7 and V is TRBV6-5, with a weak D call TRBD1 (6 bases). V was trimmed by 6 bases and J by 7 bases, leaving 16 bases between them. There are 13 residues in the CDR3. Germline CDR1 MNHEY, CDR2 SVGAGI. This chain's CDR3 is CASRPGTWREQYF. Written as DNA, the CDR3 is TGTGCCAGCAGGCCCGGGACATGGAGAGAGCAGTACTTC.

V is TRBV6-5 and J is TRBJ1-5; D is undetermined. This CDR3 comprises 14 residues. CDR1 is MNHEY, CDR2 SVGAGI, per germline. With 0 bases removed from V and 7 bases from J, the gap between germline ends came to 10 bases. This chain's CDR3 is CASSYSSRRQPQHF. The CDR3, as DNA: TGTGCCAGCAGTTACTCAAGTCGGAGGCAGCCCCAGCATTTT.

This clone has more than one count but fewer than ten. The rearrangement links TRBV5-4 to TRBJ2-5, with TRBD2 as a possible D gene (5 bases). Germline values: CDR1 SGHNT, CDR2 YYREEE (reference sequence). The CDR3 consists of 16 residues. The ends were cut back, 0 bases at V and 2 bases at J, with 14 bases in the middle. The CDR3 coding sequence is TGTGCCAGCAGCTTGGATCTTGGCTCGGGGCAAGAGACCCAGTACTTC. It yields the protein CASSLDLGSGQETQYF.

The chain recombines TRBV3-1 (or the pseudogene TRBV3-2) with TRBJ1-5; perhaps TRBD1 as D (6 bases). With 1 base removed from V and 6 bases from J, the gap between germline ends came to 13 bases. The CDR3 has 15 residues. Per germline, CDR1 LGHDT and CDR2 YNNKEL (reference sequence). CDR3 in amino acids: CASSQGTAGAQPQHF. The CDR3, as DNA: TGTGCCAGCAGCCAAGGGACGGCGGGGGCTCAGCCCCAGCATTTT.

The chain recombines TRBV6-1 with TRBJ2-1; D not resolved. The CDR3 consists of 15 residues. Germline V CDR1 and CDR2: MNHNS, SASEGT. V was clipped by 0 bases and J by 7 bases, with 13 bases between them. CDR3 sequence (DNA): TGTGCCAGCAGTGAAGCGGAGAGGTTTTTGAATGAGCAGTTCTTC. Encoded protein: CASSEAERFLNEQFF.

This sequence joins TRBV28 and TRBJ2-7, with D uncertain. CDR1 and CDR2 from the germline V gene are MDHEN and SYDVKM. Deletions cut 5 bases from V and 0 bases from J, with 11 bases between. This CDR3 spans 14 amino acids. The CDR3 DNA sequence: TGTGCCAGCAGTGTTTTTCAGAGCTCCTACGAGCAGTACTTC. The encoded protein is CASSVFQSSYEQYF.

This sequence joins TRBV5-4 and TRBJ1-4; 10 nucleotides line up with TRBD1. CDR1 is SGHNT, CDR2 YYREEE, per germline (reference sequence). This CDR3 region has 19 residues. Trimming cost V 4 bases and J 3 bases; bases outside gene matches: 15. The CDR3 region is CASSQNRDRGHSANEKLFF. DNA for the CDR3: TGTGCCAGCAGCCAAAACCGGGACAGGGGCCATTCGGCTAATGAAAAACTGTTTTTT. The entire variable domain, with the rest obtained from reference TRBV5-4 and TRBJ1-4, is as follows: ETGVTQSPTHLIKTRGQQVTLRCSSQSGHNTVSWYQQALGQGPQFIFQYYREEENGRGNFPPRFSGLQFPNYSSELNVNALELDDSALYLCASSQNRDRGHSANEKLFFGSGTQLSVL.

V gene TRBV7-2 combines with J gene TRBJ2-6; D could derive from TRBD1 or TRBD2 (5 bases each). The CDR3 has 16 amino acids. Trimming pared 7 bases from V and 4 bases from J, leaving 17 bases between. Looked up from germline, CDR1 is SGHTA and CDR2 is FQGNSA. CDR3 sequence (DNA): TGTGCCAGCACCCCCGTCCCGGGGCCAGGGGCCAACGTCCTGACTTTC. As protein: CASTPVPGPGANVLTF.